This T cell receptor beta chain was obtained from a study of blood T cell repertoires in COVID-19. Looking at the study overall: Specimens from acute and convalescent COVID-19 originated in the United States, Italy and Spain. T cells, B-cell-depleted T cells, or PBMCs supplied cDNA or gDNA.

Per the original data handling: For nucleated cells, counts were estimated from reference gene primer amplification. The data were produced by immunoSEQ multiplex PCR, yet TCRdb's version contains in-frame clones alone and is incomplete. For V, J and clone size, that table is used; D and trimming come from the DNA. The table shows 130,000 to 150,000 clones, with about 88% occurring only once. The trim removed 4 bases at V and 2 bases at J, leaving 5 bases unmatched. The germline V gene has CDR1 GTSNPN and CDR2 SVGIG (reference sequence). CDR3 length equals 15 residues. The sequenced material came from peripheral blood. The genes are TRBV30 and TRBJ2-3; 11 bases agree with TRBD2. The TCR originated in a human donor in a cohort sampled during active COVID-19. CDR3 DNA sequence: TGTGCCTGGACCAGACTAGCGGGGCTCACAGATACGCAGTATTTT. It codes for CAWTRLAGLTDTQYF.